This TCR beta chain was identified during a study of Tregs in tolerant kidney transplant recipients. Related graft donors supplied nonmyeloablative bone marrow transplants, and mixed chimerism was transient. Germline V lookup: CDR1 DFQATT, CDR2 SNEGSKA (reference sequence). This CDR3 spans 13 amino acids. Findings of the study overall: In tolerant patients, donor-specific Tregs outgrew total Tregs, suggesting antigen-driven expansion.

TCRdb keeps only in-frame clones here, not all; method: immunoSEQ multiplex PCR. With 15,000 or so clones in the sample, the ten largest clones hold approximately 3.5%. A note on this clone: Its antigen is as yet unknown. Read sequence stops 3 residues before the CDR3 end, and the germline J gene provides the missing end.

The chain combines TRBV20-1 with TRBJ2-7; maybe TRBD2 (6 bases). The origin of this receptor is a human patient who received a combined kidney and bone marrow transplant. A share of the T cells may be of graft donor origin. Specimen: CD4+ T cells from blood (PBMCs), collected 12 months after the transplant. CDR3 loop: CTPLGGSTYEQYF. Incomplete CDR3 DNA: TGCACTCCACTCGGGGGAAGTACCTACGAG.